This TCR beta chain was captured by sequencing in a study of blood T cell repertoires in COVID-19. Trimming took off 4 bases at V and 0 bases at J, with 14 bases between the two ends. CDR3 length: 15 amino acids. Germline V lookup: CDR1 SGHRS, CDR2 YFSETQ. Here immunoSEQ multiplex PCR was the method, and the copy in TCRdb shows in-frame clones only, minus some. The profile shows fewer than 300,000 clones, more than 75% of them singletons. Sequencing was carried out using PBMCs or T cells enriched from blood (not recorded which). The rearrangement uses TRBV5-1 and TRBJ2-7; tentatively, D is TRBD1 (5 bases). The receptor was isolated from a man aged 18-30 years who had recovered from COVID-19. CDR3 sequence (DNA): TGCGCCAGCAGCCCCGGACATCCCACCTCCTACGAGCAGTACTTC. This encodes CASSPGHPTSYEQYF.